The sequence of this T cell receptor beta chain was determined in a study of cytomegalovirus exposure and HLA in healthy donors (dated by TCRdb to about 2017). Concerning the study at large: The 650 to 800 repertoires of the first cohort and the roughly 120 validation repertoires were produced on the same platform, according to a later analysis. The aim of the study was to test whether cataloging public T cell receptors could identify signatures of past pathogen exposure. A separate validation cohort of 100 to 150 different subjects was used in addition to the approximately 670-subject first cohort. High-throughput TCR immunosequencing, statistical association of individual TCRs with disease status, and machine learning were combined to predict cytomegalovirus infection status.

Clipping removes 4 bases from V and 2 bases from J, with 4 as the unmatched junction base count. Measured from the cysteine to the phenylalanine, the CDR3 is 15 residues long. The CDR3 DNA has 45 bases and is translated from base 1. The germline V gene encodes CDR1 WSHSY and CDR2 SAAADI. What the study reported, not specific to this receptor: The authors suggested that the approach could potentially be extended to other disease states and immunological phenotypes. The study gave a list of 150 to 200 TCR beta chains associated with cytomegalovirus. In a later analysis, TCRs clustered in the first cohort were found to also tend to co-occur in the 120 validation repertoires, with 90% to 95% of cluster scores above 0. A later analysis lacked HLA typing for the validation cohort, so it scored co-occurrence in that cohort across all 110 or so repertoires. Across donors, most TCR sequences were observed very rarely, whereas some public TCRs were present in many individuals. In vitro tests confirmed that a few of the cytomegalovirus-associated TCR beta chains recognize cytomegalovirus antigens. In both the original and validation cohorts, the classifier was reported to diagnose cytomegalovirus status with high specificity and sensitivity.

This clone was seen a few times. Its recognized antigen is unknown. Base-call qualities are not available, and no considerably larger clone is one nucleotide away. The library was built by means of the immunoSEQ multiplex PCR assay. From the authors' description of their analysis: To diagnose cytomegalovirus status from the catalog of TCR beta chain sequences, a statistical classification framework was built. TCRdb's version of the immuneACCESS table is confined to in-frame rearrangements and falls short of the full clone set. An unresolved V gene accounts for under half of the shortfall where checked; the remainder is of unknown origin. The V and J calls and clone size come from that table; D and trimming were worked out from the DNA. Counted in this sample were around 200,000 clones; 81% of them appeared once. 1% to 1.5% of the sample is held by the ten biggest clonotypes. The donors belonged to the validation cohort of around 110 subjects, which was separate from the approximately 680-subject first cohort.

The chain uses TRBV10-2 and TRBJ2-5, with 10 junctional bases fitting TRBD2. What was sequenced was PBMCs. This TCR came from a woman aged 25-40 years in good health and CMV-seronegative. Here is the DNA: TGCGCCAGCAGTGTAGCGGGGGGCCGTCAAGAGACCCAGTACTTC. Its protein is CASSVAGGRQETQYF.